Each of the 17 T cell receptor beta chains below was sequenced from the same sample in a study of cytomegalovirus exposure and HLA in healthy donors. Vbeta (60) and Jbeta (13) primers were used in the PCR. Assay: immunoSEQ multiplex PCR; the TCRdb copy retains only in-frame clones and omits some. Its clone listing holds fewer than 200,000 clones. The material sequenced was PBMCs. All receptors derive from a man aged 30 to 45 in good health and CMV-seronegative.

The chain couples TRBV5-1 to TRBJ2-5; 8 positions match TRBD2. This CDR3 is 15 amino acids long. J gave up 0 bases and V 4 bases, and 5 bases lay outside the gene matches. Germline values: CDR1 SGHRS, CDR2 YFSETQ. CDR3 coding DNA: TGCGCCAGCAGCCTCGGGGGGGGTAACCAAGAGACCCAGTACTTC. This encodes CASSLGGGNQETQYF.

The chain carries TRBV7-3 and TRBJ2-2, with 12 bases fitting TRBD2. The CDR3 spans 19 residues. The germline V gene has CDR1 SGHTA and CDR2 FQGTGA. V shed 5 bases, J shed 4 bases, and the junction held 14 bases outside the gene matches. This CDR3 reads CASSLARLAGGPATGELFF. DNA of the CDR3: TGTGCCAGCAGCCTCGCCCGGCTAGCGGGAGGGCCGGCCACCGGGGAGCTGTTTTTT. Using reference TRBV7-3 and TRBJ2-2 for the parts outside the CDR3, the full variable domain is GAGVSQTPSNKVTEKGKYVELRCDPISGHTALYWYRQSLGQGPEFLIYFQGTGAADDSGLPNDRFFAVRPEGSVSTLKIQRTERGDSAVYLCASSLARLAGGPATGELFFGEGSRLTVL.

This chain connects TRBV4-1 to TRBJ1-5; 11 bases match TRBD1. This CDR3 spans 17 amino acids. The J segment lost 7 bases and the V segment lost 0 bases, leaving 8 bases of the junction unmatched. Germline V gene data show CDR1 as MGHRA and CDR2 as YSYEKL. The CDR3 coding sequence is TGCGCCAGCAGCCAAGATGCGTGGACAGGGGGCCCACAGCCCCAGCATTTT. This sequence encodes CASSQDAWTGGPQPQHF.

V usage is TRBV19 and J usage is TRBJ1-4, with D unclear. In germline, CDR1 is LNHDA, CDR2 SQIVND (reference sequence). The CDR3 sequence is 13 residues long. Between the trimmed V and J ends, which lost 2 bases and 8 bases, there was a span of 9 bases. The CDR3 DNA reads TGTGCCAGTAGTATACAGGTCGACGAAAAACTGTTTTTT. As protein: CASSIQVDEKLFF.

The rearrangement uses TRBV19 and TRBJ1-1; maybe TRBD1 (6 bases). The CDR3 is 17 residues long. V lost 6 bases and J lost 5, with 25 bases in between. Looked up from germline, CDR1 is LNHDA and CDR2 is SQIVND (reference sequence). The CDR3 reads CASSADRGQGRGTEAFF. As DNA, the CDR3 is TGTGCCAGTAGCGCAGACCGAGGTCAGGGGAGAGGTACTGAAGCTTTCTTT.

The V gene is TRBV19, the J gene TRBJ1-5; no definite D call. The CDR3 consists of 14 residues. Germline lookup yields CDR1 LNHDA and CDR2 SQIVND (reference sequence). Trimming cost V 4 bases and J 3 bases, with 10 bases left between them. CDR3 coding DNA: TGTGCCAGTAGTACACAAGATTTCAATCAGCCCCAGCATTTT. Encoded protein: CASSTQDFNQPQHF.

The chain recombines TRBV9 with TRBJ2-1, with a weak D call TRBD2 (5 bases). The CDR3 is 15 residues long. V lost 0 bases and J lost 6, with 13 bases in between. Germline V gene lookup returns CDR1 SGDLS and CDR2 YYNGEE. The CDR3 is CASSVALPSGNEQFF. The CDR3 nucleotides read TGTGCCAGCAGCGTAGCTTTGCCCAGCGGCAATGAGCAGTTCTTC.

The chain couples TRBV7-8 to TRBJ2-1, with 12 bases aligning to TRBD1. The CDR3 is 19 amino acids. Trimming took 1 base from V and 8 from J; bases not matched to a gene: 15. CDR1 is SGHVS and CDR2 is FQNEAQ in the germline V gene. The CDR3 sequence: CASSLEAGSGDRGHDEQFF. CDR3 sequence (DNA): TGTGCCAGCAGCTTAGAAGCGGGTAGTGGGGACAGGGGGCACGATGAGCAGTTCTTC.

The gene calls are TRBV14 and TRBJ1-2; D is uncertain. V was shortened by 2 bases and J by 0 bases, with 10 bases between the two germline ends. The CDR3 covers 15 residues. The germline V gene has CDR1 SGHDN and CDR2 FVKESK. Written as DNA, the CDR3 is TGTGCCAGCAGCCAATTCGCAGGAACTAACTATGGCTACACCTTC. Translated, it gives CASSQFAGTNYGYTF.

V and J are TRBV10-3 and TRBJ2-7; no reliable D call. CDR1 ENHRY and CDR2 SYGVKD come from the germline V gene. V was shortened by 2 bases and J by 0 bases, with 8 bases between the two germline ends. The CDR3 is made up of 14 amino acids. CDR3 amino acids: CAISERGSSYEQYF. CDR3 bases: TGTGCCATCAGTGAGCGCGGCAGCTCCTACGAGCAGTACTTC.

The chain combines TRBV28 with TRBJ1-1; tentative D call: TRBD1 (6 bases). From germline, CDR1 is MDHEN and CDR2 SYDVKM. This CDR3 contains 12 residues. V was cut by 8 bases and J by 1 base, with 8 bases left in between. CDR3 nucleotides: TGTGCCAGCCAGGGGTGGAACACTGAAGCTTTCTTT. Translated, it gives CASQGWNTEAFF.

J is TRBJ1-1 and V is TRBV5-4; D is unresolved. The CDR3 consists of 16 residues. CDR1 SGHNT and CDR2 YYREEE come from the germline V gene (reference sequence). V gave up 4 bases and J gave up 0 bases, with 16 bases separating them. CDR3 loop: CASSPLQNIMNTEAFF. The DNA for the CDR3 is TGTGCCAGCAGCCCTCTTCAGAACATCATGAACACTGAAGCTTTCTTT.

This chain links TRBV19 with TRBJ2-2; D is uncertain. CDR1 and CDR2 from the germline V gene are LNHDA and SQIVND (reference sequence). The V end lost 1 base, the J end lost 7 bases, and 7 bases lay between the germline ends. This CDR3 contains 13 residues. The CDR3 DNA sequence: TGTGCCAGTAGTATAGCGCCACTCGGGGAGCTGTTTTTT. It is translated as CASSIAPLGELFF.

On this clone itself: The DNA is omitted, as the CDR3 cannot be located on it reliably, and the CDR3 follows TCRdb's listing. The rearrangement uses TRBV6-5 and TRBJ2-3; the table calls TRBD2, which could not be checked here. Termini included, the CDR3 measures 15 amino acids. Germline CDR1 reads MNHEY; CDR2 reads SVGAGI. The chain's CDR3 is CASSTSGLPTDTQYF.

The chain carries TRBV2 and TRBJ1-4; D gene ambiguous. This CDR3 spans 11 amino acids. V lost 6 bases and J 6 bases, leaving 5 bases between the germline ends. Germline CDR1 is SNHLY and CDR2 is FYNNEI. DNA for the CDR3: TGTGCCAGCAGCCCAGATGAAAAACTGTTTTTT. Encoded protein: CASSPDEKLFF.

The chain joins TRBV11-3 to TRBJ2-7; 9 bases agree with TRBD1. The CDR3 spans 16 residues. Losses at the gene ends were 5 bases for V and 4 bases for J; bases not matched to a gene: 12. CDR1 and CDR2 from the germline V gene are SGHNT and YENEEA. CDR3 residues: CASSPRWGTGPYEQYF. Written as DNA, the CDR3 is TGTGCCAGCAGCCCCCGGTGGGGGACAGGGCCATACGAGCAGTACTTC.

The rearrangement uses TRBV7-9 and TRBJ1-1, with TRBD1 as a possible D gene (5 bases). This CDR3 is built from 14 residues. The V gene's germline CDR1 is SEHNR and CDR2 FQNEAQ (reference sequence). Trimming took off 4 bases at V and 7 bases at J, with 16 bases between the two ends. CDR3 protein: CASSSRTVGGEAFF. For the CDR3, the DNA is TGTGCCAGCAGCTCCAGAACGGTGGGGGGTGAAGCTTTCTTT.